Shown below are 21 T cell receptor beta chains from a single sample sequenced in a study of shared clonotypes between healthy human individuals. Sequencing used immunoSEQ multiplex PCR; TCRdb keeps in-frame clones, though not all of them. The data contain about 1 million clones, around 76% of them singletons. Specimen: memory CD4+ T cells sorted from blood. The subset here: CD45RA-negative fraction. The source of these receptors is a man younger than 30 in good health.

This clone was picked up a small number of times. The CDR3 protein is CASSFVRGSSYNEQFF. The CDR3 DNA reads as TGTGCCAGCAGCTTTGTACGGGGGAGCTCCTACAATGAGCAGTTCTTC. The chain couples TRBV5-6 to TRBJ2-1, with D maybe TRBD2 (6 bases). There are 16 residues in the CDR3. Per germline, CDR1 SGHDT and CDR2 YYEEEE. V lost 2 bases to trimming and J lost 0 bases, with 12 bases between them.

The V call is TRBV2, the J call TRBJ2-6, with 11 nucleotides matching TRBD1. Germline V lookup: CDR1 SNHLY, CDR2 FYNNEI. The CDR3 has 17 residues. V gave up 6 bases and J gave up 0 bases; unmatched junction bases: 4. The CDR3 coding sequence is TGTGCCAGCAGCCCCGGGACAGGGGGCTCTGGGGCCAACGTCCTGACTTTC. Encoded protein: CASSPGTGGSGANVLTF.

The chain is built from TRBV7-9 and TRBJ1-1, with D unclear. The V gene's germline CDR1 is SEHNR and CDR2 FQNEAQ (reference sequence). The CDR3 runs 13 residues. Trimming pared 3 bases from V and 3 bases from J, leaving 8 bases between. This CDR3 is CASSLPQDTEAFF. CDR3 sequence (DNA): TGTGCCAGCAGCTTGCCCCAGGACACTGAAGCTTTCTTT.

This clone was seen more than once but under ten times. V usage is TRBV7-2 and J usage is TRBJ2-7; 11 nucleotides line up with TRBD2. The germline V gene has CDR1 SGHTA and CDR2 FQGNSA. J lost 6 bases, V lost 1 base, and 8 bases had no gene match. This CDR3 region has 16 residues. The CDR3 here is CASSLVASGRRSEQYF. The CDR3 DNA reads TGTGCCAGCAGCTTAGTGGCTAGCGGGAGGAGATCCGAGCAGTACTTC. Full variable domain (outside the CDR3, taken from reference TRBV7-2 and TRBJ2-7): GAGVSQSPSNKVTEKGKDVELRCDPISGHTALYWYRQSLGQGLEFLIYFQGNSAPDKSGLPSDRFSAERTGGSVSTLTIQRTQQEDSAVYLCASSLVASGRRSEQYFGPGTRLTVT.

This chain links TRBV4-2 with TRBJ1-1; 12 nucleotides match TRBD1. Germline CDR1 is LGHNA and CDR2 is YNFKEQ. The V and J ends lost 4 bases and 6 bases, in that order; junction bases with no gene match: 6. The CDR3 runs 15 residues. CDR3 residues: CASSPPGQGASEAFF. The CDR3 DNA sequence: TGTGCCAGCAGCCCCCCGGGACAGGGGGCTTCTGAAGCTTTCTTT.

V is TRBV19 and J is TRBJ1-2, with D possibly matching TRBD1 (5 bases). This CDR3 has 14 residues. The V gene's germline CDR1 is LNHDA and CDR2 SQIVND (reference sequence). V was cut by 6 bases and J by 8 bases, with 19 bases left in between. CDR3 bases: TGTGCCAGTAGCCACGTGGGAGGGGCAGGAGGCTACACCTTC. This translates into CASSHVGGAGGYTF.

The chain recombines TRBV5-4 with TRBJ2-5; 14 nucleotides line up with TRBD2. There are 13 residues in the CDR3. The germline V gene has CDR1 SGHNT and CDR2 YYREEE (reference sequence). V shed 5 bases, J shed 14 bases, and the junction held 8 bases outside the gene matches. The DNA of the CDR3 is TGTGCCAGCAGAGGGACTAGCGGGGGCCTTCTCTACTTC. As protein: CASRGTSGGLLYF.

The chain employs TRBV10-3 and TRBJ2-5; TRBD1 is a possible D gene (5 bases). V lost 5 bases, J lost 3 bases, and 10 bases lay in between. The CDR3 sequence is 13 residues long. Per germline, CDR1 ENHRY and CDR2 SYGVKD. CDR3 sequence: CAISWTKEETQYF. In nucleotides, the CDR3 is TGTGCCATCAGTTGGACAAAGGAAGAGACCCAGTACTTC.

Details on this clone: The identical CDR3 is also encoded by other nucleotide sequences in the sample. The rearrangement links TRBV5-4 to TRBJ2-5; D call uncertain. This CDR3 has 11 amino acids. Germline CDR1 SGHNT, CDR2 YYREEE (reference sequence). Trimming left V 4 bases short and J 2 bases short, with 3 bases between. Here the CDR3 reads CASSVQETQYF. The CDR3, as DNA: TGTGCCAGCAGCGTTCAAGAGACCCAGTACTTC.

The V call is TRBV9, the J call TRBJ1-1; the match to TRBD1 covers 8 bases. V lost 4 bases, J lost 3 bases, and 8 bases stayed unmatched. Per germline, CDR1 SGDLS and CDR2 YYNGEE. The CDR3 runs 15 residues. CDR3 protein: CASSPIDRGHTEAFF. The CDR3 DNA reads as TGTGCCAGCAGCCCGATAGACAGGGGTCACACTGAAGCTTTCTTT. The variable domain in full, completed from reference TRBV9 and TRBJ1-1, reads DSGVTQTPKHLITATGQRVTLRCSPRSGDLSVYWYQQSLDQGLQFLIQYYNGEERAKGNILERFSAQQFPDLHSELNLSSLELGDSALYFCASSPIDRGHTEAFFGQGTRLTVV.

V is TRBV19 and J is TRBJ2-5; TRBD2 agrees at 13 bases. The V and J ends lost 3 bases and 4 bases, in that order; junction bases with no gene match: 8. The CDR3 covers 17 residues. Germline CDR1 reads LNHDA; CDR2 reads SQIVND (reference sequence). CDR3 coding DNA: TGTGCCAGTAGTATGACTAGCGGGAGGCTTACAGGAGAGACCCAGTACTTC. Translating gives CASSMTSGRLTGETQYF.

The chain combines TRBV10-1 with TRBJ2-2; D remains ambiguous. Germline lookup yields CDR1 WNHNN and CDR2 SYGVQD (reference sequence). This CDR3 contains 15 residues. Between the trimmed V and J ends, which lost 0 bases and 0 bases, there was a span of 5 bases. The CDR3 is CASSESVANTGELFF. DNA of the CDR3: TGCGCCAGCAGTGAGTCGGTGGCGAACACCGGGGAGCTGTTTTTT.

This chain connects TRBV5-1 to TRBJ2-1; 7 bases map to TRBD2. V shed 0 bases, J shed 5 bases, and the junction held 5 bases outside the gene matches. Looked up from germline, CDR1 is SGHRS and CDR2 is YFSETQ. There are 15 residues in the CDR3. The CDR3 DNA reads as TGCGCCAGCAGCTTGGAACTAGCGCGACACAATGAGCAGTTCTTC. This translates into CASSLELARHNEQFF.

The chain has TRBV30 and TRBJ2-5; 7 bases match TRBD1. The better agreement between TRBJ2-7 and the DNA end casts doubt on the J call. The V gene's germline CDR1 is GTSNPN and CDR2 SVGIG (reference sequence). This CDR3 spans 12 amino acids. CDR3 sequence reads: CAWAPGGYEQYF. DNA of the CDR3: TGTGCCTGGGCCCCAGGGGGCTACGAGCAGTACTTC.

The V gene is TRBV18, the J gene TRBJ2-1, with D maybe TRBD2 (6 bases). V was clipped by 6 bases and J by 6 bases, with 9 bases between them. The CDR3 has 12 amino acids. In germline, CDR1 is KGHSH, CDR2 LQKENI. Here the CDR3 reads CASSTRVNEQFF. The CDR3 DNA is TGTGCCAGCTCGACTAGAGTCAATGAGCAGTTCTTC.

V usage is TRBV7-8 and J usage is TRBJ2-5; TRBD2 aligns across 10 bases. J was trimmed by 4 bases and V by 3 bases; bases with no gene match: 5. This CDR3 has 15 amino acids. The germline V gene has CDR1 SGHVS and CDR2 FQNEAQ. The CDR3 sequence is CASSLSSGGVETQYF. CDR3 bases: TGTGCCAGCAGCTTGTCTAGCGGGGGAGTAGAGACCCAGTACTTC.

The CDR3 reads CASGRDPGSSYEQYF. CDR3 nucleotide sequence: TGTGCCTCAGGGAGGGACCCCGGAAGCTCCTACGAGCAGTACTTC. This chain connects TRBV11-2 to TRBJ2-7; 7 bases align to TRBD2. CDR1 is SGHAT, CDR2 FQNNGV, per germline. V gave up 11 bases and J gave up 0 bases; unmatched junction bases: 13. The CDR3 extends over 15 amino acids.

On this clone: An end of the junction differs from the germline gene, which may be a read error. The chain combines TRBV15 with TRBJ2-5; perhaps TRBD2 as D (6 bases). Germline values: CDR1 LNHNV, CDR2 YYDKDF (reference sequence). CDR3 size: 16 residues. CDR3 DNA: TGTACCACCAGCAGAGATCGCGGCGGGGCGCAAGAGACCCAGTACTTC. It encodes CTTSRDRGGAQETQYF.

The chain links TRBV5-1 to TRBJ2-1; 8 bases match TRBD2. The CDR3 contains 15 residues. The J segment lost 4 bases and the V segment lost 2 bases, leaving 5 bases of the junction unmatched. Per germline, CDR1 SGHRS and CDR2 YFSETQ. The CDR3 here is CASSLQLAAYNEQFF. CDR3 DNA sequence: TGCGCCAGCAGCTTACAACTAGCGGCATACAATGAGCAGTTCTTC.

This sequence joins TRBV18 and TRBJ1-1; D not resolved. Between the trimmed V and J ends, which lost 6 bases and 4 bases, there was a span of 12 bases. Germline lookup yields CDR1 KGHSH and CDR2 LQKENI. The CDR3 consists of 13 residues. The DNA for the CDR3 is TGTGCCAGCTCCACCCCCAGTGGCACTGAAGCTTTCTTT. It translates to CASSTPSGTEAFF.

About this clone: This same CDR3 is encoded by further DNA sequences in the sample. This chain uses TRBV7-2 with TRBJ2-1; no clear D gene. There are 12 residues in the CDR3. Germline V gives CDR1 SGHTA, CDR2 FQGNSA. The V gene lost 5 bases and the J gene lost 2 bases, with 4 bases spanning the gap. The CDR3 here is CASSAPYNEQFF. The CDR3 DNA sequence: TGTGCCAGCAGCGCCCCCTACAATGAGCAGTTCTTC.